The 9 T cell receptor beta chains given below trace back to one sample, sequenced in a study of molecular identifiers for immune sequencing clone quantification. TCRdb reanalysed the PCR reads using MiXCR and keeps one entry per CDR3 protein. The data hold around 25,000 distinct CDR3 sequences, with under 20% observed a single time. Sequencing used naive CD8+ T cells from blood, with Jurkat cell RNA spiked in. Described subset: FACS-sorted CD8+CD4-CCR7+CD45RA+ naive T cells. These receptors were obtained from a human donor in good health. Some libraries in this study had Jurkat cell RNA spiked in.

This clonotype has at least ten counts. The chain recombines TRBV30 with TRBJ2-5, with TRBD2 identical over 9 bases. The J segment lost 5 bases and the V segment lost 5 bases, leaving 12 bases of the junction unmatched. The CDR3 sequence is 15 residues long. The V gene's germline CDR1 is GTSNPN and CDR2 SVGIG (reference sequence). CDR3 residues: CAWDEGLATGETQYF. The CDR3 coding sequence is TGTGCCTGGGACGAAGGACTAGCGACGGGGGAGACCCAGTACTTC.

There are many counts of this clonotype. The chain is built from TRBV13 and TRBJ1-1, with 8 bases identical to TRBD1. The ends lost 6 bases at V and 5 bases at J; junction bases unmatched: 14. The CDR3 is 16 amino acids. CDR1 PRHDT and CDR2 FYEKMQ come from the germline V gene (reference sequence). This CDR3 is CASSLGTGSLGTEAFF. Written as DNA, the CDR3 is TGTGCCAGCAGTTTGGGGACAGGCTCCCTGGGGACTGAAGCTTTCTTT.

This clonotype is termed medium-sized. V gene TRBV23-1 combines with J gene TRBJ2-7; either TRBD1 or TRBD2 may fit D (5 bases each). TRBV23-1 is an ORF; its function is uncertain. V was cut by 4 bases and J by 4 bases, with 17 bases left in between. CDR3 length: 15 amino acids. CDR3 loop: CASSPPVGVHYEQYF. In DNA, the CDR3 is TGCGCCAGCAGTCCACCCGTGGGGGTTCATTACGAGCAGTACTTC.

This clonotype was counted many times. CDR3 DNA sequence: TGTGCCAGCAGCTTCAGAGGACAGGGGGTCCACGAGCAGTACTTC. This gives the protein CASSFRGQGVHEQYF. The gene calls are TRBV7-9 and TRBJ2-7, with 10 bases that match TRBD1. CDR3 length: 15 residues. The ends lost 3 bases at V and 5 bases at J; junction bases unmatched: 7. Per germline, CDR1 SEHNR and CDR2 FQNEAQ (reference sequence).

This clonotype appeared many times. The chain has TRBV19 and TRBJ1-5; D remains unclear. V shed 4 bases and J shed 7 bases, with 17 bases lying between them. The germline V gene encodes CDR1 LNHDA and CDR2 SQIVND (reference sequence). The CDR3 covers 15 residues. CDR3 region: CASSREGPQRQPQHF. The CDR3 nucleotides are TGTGCCAGTAGTAGAGAAGGGCCCCAGAGGCAGCCCCAGCATTTT.

V usage is TRBV12-3 or TRBV12-4 and J usage is TRBJ2-5; D unresolved. The CDR3 has 13 residues. Trimming cost V 5 bases and J 1 base, with 8 bases left between them. The CDR3 DNA sequence: TGTGCCAGCAGTCGATCCGGCCAAGAGACCCAGTACTTC. Protein: CASSRSGQETQYF.

This clonotype was found many times. The chain combines TRBV11-2 with TRBJ2-2, with 7 positions matching TRBD2. The CDR3 contains 18 residues. Germline values: CDR1 SGHAT, CDR2 FQNNGV. V lost 1 base to trimming and J lost 4 bases; unmatched junction nucleotides: 12. The CDR3 region has the DNA TGTGCCAGCAGCTTAGTGTTTTCTCTAGCGGTGATCACCGGGGAGCTGTTTTTT. Translation gives CASSLVFSLAVITGELFF.

This clonotype was counted at least ten times. The V and J genes are TRBV5-6 and TRBJ2-4, with D perhaps matching TRBD2 (7 bases). The germline V and J ends were trimmed by 6 bases and 3 bases, with 31 bases remaining between them. The CDR3 runs to 20 residues. In germline, CDR1 is SGHDT, CDR2 YYEEEE. The CDR3 DNA reads TGTGCCAGCACCCTGTTTTGGTCGCGGGGGCATAACGAGGACAAAAACATTCAGTACTTC. Protein product: CASTLFWSRGHNEDKNIQYF.

This clonotype showed up many times. The chain recombines TRBV27 with TRBJ2-1; D unresolved. There are 12 residues in the CDR3. V was cut by 5 bases and J by 7 bases, with 9 bases left in between. Germline CDR1 MNHEY, CDR2 SMNVEV (reference sequence). CDR3 nucleotide sequence: TGTGCCAGCAGTCCGAGTATGAATGAGCAGTTCTTC. Translating it yields CASSPSMNEQFF.